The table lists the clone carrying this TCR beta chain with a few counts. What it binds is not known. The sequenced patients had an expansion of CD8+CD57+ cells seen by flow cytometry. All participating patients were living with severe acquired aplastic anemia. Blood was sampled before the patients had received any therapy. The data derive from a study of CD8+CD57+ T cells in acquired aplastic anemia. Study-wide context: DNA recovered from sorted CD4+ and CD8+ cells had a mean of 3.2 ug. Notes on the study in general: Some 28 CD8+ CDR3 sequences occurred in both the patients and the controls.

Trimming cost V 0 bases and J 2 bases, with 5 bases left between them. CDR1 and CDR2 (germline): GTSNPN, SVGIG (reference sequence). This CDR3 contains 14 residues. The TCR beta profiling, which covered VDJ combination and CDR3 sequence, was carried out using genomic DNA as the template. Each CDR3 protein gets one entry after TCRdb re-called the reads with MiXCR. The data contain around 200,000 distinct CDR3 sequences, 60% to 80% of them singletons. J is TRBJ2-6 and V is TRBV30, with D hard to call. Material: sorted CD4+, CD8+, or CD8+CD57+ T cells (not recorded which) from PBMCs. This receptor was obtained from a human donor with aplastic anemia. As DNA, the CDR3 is TGTGCCTGGAGTGTAGGAACTGGGGCCAACGTCCTGACTTTC. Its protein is CAWSVGTGANVLTF.